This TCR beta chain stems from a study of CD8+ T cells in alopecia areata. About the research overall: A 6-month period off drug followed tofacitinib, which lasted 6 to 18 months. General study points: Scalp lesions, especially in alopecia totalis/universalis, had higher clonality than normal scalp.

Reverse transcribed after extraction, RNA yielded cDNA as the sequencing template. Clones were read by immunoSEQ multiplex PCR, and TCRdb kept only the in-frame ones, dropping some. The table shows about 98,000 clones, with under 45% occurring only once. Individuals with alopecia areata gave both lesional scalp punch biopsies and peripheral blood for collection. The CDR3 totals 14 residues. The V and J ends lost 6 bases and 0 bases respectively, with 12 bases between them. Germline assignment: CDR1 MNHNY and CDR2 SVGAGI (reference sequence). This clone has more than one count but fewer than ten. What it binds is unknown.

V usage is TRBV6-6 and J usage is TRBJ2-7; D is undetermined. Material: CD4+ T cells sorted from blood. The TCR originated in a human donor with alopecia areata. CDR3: CASSRDILSYEQYF. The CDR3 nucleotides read TGTGCCAGCAGCCGTGACATACTCTCCTACGAGCAGTACTTC.